A selection of T cell receptor beta chains follows, all from one sample in a study of beta chain features in type 1 diabetes. Measured with immunoSEQ multiplex PCR; TCRdb has only the in-frame clones, and not every one. This sample has roughly 500,000 clones, with approximately 10% found just once. The sample comprised naive CD4+ T cells from blood. The receptors come from a woman aged 18-29 years in good health. The CDR3 runs from the conserved cysteine through the conserved F or W. The order of the fields is J gene, V gene, D gene, clone size, CDR3 protein, CDR3 DNA. The D gene is left open where the match is weak. For some rows the clone size is stated as once, few or many, or as a class when expanded; others skip it.

J: TRBJ1-1
V: TRBV19
D: TRBD1
size: -
CDR3: CASSALTGSVSTEAFF
DNA: TGTGCCAGTAGCGCCCTGACAGGGAGTGTGAGCACTGAAGCTTTCTTT

J: TRBJ2-7
V: TRBV27
D: -
size: few
CDR3: CASSLQTGSLEQYF
DNA: TGTGCCAGCAGTTTACAAACAGGGAGCCTCGAGCAGTACTTC

J: TRBJ2-1
V: TRBV9
D: -
size: few
CDR3: CASSVVPGSYNEQFF
DNA: TGTGCCAGCAGCGTAGTTCCAGGTTCCTACAATGAGCAGTTCTTC

J: TRBJ1-6
V: TRBV15
D: TRBD1
size: -
CDR3: CATSRETGGNSPLHF
DNA: TGTGCCACCAGCAGAGAGACAGGGGGAAACTCACCCCTCCACTTT

J: TRBJ2-1
V: TRBV5-4
D: TRBD2
size: -
CDR3: CASSLEGAGVTKGFF
DNA: TGTGCCAGCAGCTTGGAGGGAGCGGGAGTAACCAAAGGGTTCTTC

J: TRBJ2-1
V: TRBV20-1
D: -
size: few
CDR3: CSARSGHEQFF
DNA: TGCAGTGCTAGGTCGGGCCATGAGCAGTTCTTC

J: TRBJ2-1
V: TRBV7-2
D: -
size: -
CDR3: CASSLFPDNEQFF
DNA: TGTGCCAGCAGCTTATTTCCAGACAATGAGCAGTTCTTC

J: TRBJ2-6
V: TRBV15
D: -
size: many
CDR3: CATSRSAGTANVLTF
DNA: TGTGCCACCAGCAGATCTGCCGGGACAGCCAACGTCCTGACTTTC

J: TRBJ2-3
V: TRBV27
D: TRBD2
size: -
CDR3: CASSLSTSADTQYF
DNA: TGTGCCAGCAGTTTATCCACTAGCGCTGATACGCAGTATTTT

J: TRBJ2-1
V: TRBV21-1
D: -
size: -
CDR3: CASLGTDYNEQFF
DNA: TGTGCCAGCCTAGGGACAGACTACAATGAGCAGTTCTTC

J: TRBJ1-2
V: TRBV9
D: -
size: few
CDR3: CASSGGTGTRRYGYTF
DNA: TGTGCCAGCAGCGGAGGGACCGGGACACGGAGGTATGGCTACACCTTC

J: TRBJ2-3
V: TRBV28
D: -
size: -
CDR3: CASSLSRGAQSDTQYF
DNA: TGTGCCAGCAGTTTAAGCCGGGGGGCACAGTCAGATACGCAGTATTTT

J: TRBJ2-7
V: TRBV12-5
D: -
size: -
CDR3: CASGLVLGRGGSYEQYF
DNA: TGTGCTAGTGGTTTGGTACTTGGCAGGGGTGGTTCCTACGAGCAGTACTTC

J: TRBJ2-5
V: TRBV9
D: TRBD2
size: -
CDR3: CASSLGLAGETQYF
DNA: TGTGCCAGCAGCTTGGGACTAGCGGGCGAGACCCAGTACTTC

J: TRBJ1-1
V: TRBV20-1
D: -
size: few
CDR3: CSASLGEAFF
DNA: TGCAGTGCTAGCCTAGGTGAAGCTTTCTTT

J: TRBJ2-7
V: TRBV5-1
D: TRBD1
size: few
CDR3: CASSLSGQGGREQYF
DNA: TGCGCCAGCAGCTTATCGGGACAGGGAGGCCGCGAGCAGTACTTC

J: TRBJ2-5
V: TRBV28
D: TRBD1
size: -
CDR3: CASTNSRPWGRGPPLGETQYF
DNA: TGTGCCAGCACTAATTCCCGGCCGTGGGGCAGGGGGCCACCGCTCGGGGAGACCCAGTACTTC

J: TRBJ2-2
V: TRBV7-9
D: -
size: few
CDR3: CASPGQGDGPGELFF
DNA: TGTGCCAGCCCGGGCCAGGGTGATGGTCCCGGGGAGCTGTTTTTT

J: TRBJ2-7
V: TRBV7-2
D: -
size: -
CDR3: CASSLTGLGSRYEQYF
DNA: TGTGCCAGCAGCTTAACGGGCCTCGGGAGTAGATACGAGCAGTACTTC

J: TRBJ2-1
V: TRBV10-3
D: -
size: few
CDR3: CAISESNNEQFF
DNA: TGTGCCATCAGTGAGTCTAACAATGAGCAGTTCTTC

J: TRBJ2-1
V: TRBV11-3
D: -
size: -
CDR3: CASSSAATTYEQFF
DNA: TGTGCCAGCAGCTCAGCCGCTACGACGTATGAGCAGTTCTTC

J: TRBJ2-5
V: TRBV28
D: -
size: -
CDR3: CASSDPQTQYF
DNA: TGTGCCAGCAGCGATCCCCAGACCCAGTACTTC

J: TRBJ1-6
V: TRBV15
D: TRBD1
size: few
CDR3: CATSRIGQGTSPLHF
DNA: TGTGCCACCAGCAGAATAGGACAGGGGACTTCACCCCTCCACTTT

J: TRBJ2-1
V: TRBV29-1
D: TRBD2
size: few
CDR3: CSVEDFTSGGTVSYNEQFF
DNA: TGCAGCGTTGAAGACTTCACTAGCGGGGGTACAGTGTCCTACAATGAGCAGTTCTTC

J: TRBJ1-2
V: TRBV9
D: -
size: few
CDR3: CASSAFTGIGGYTF
DNA: TGTGCCAGCAGCGCCTTTACAGGGATAGGTGGCTACACCTTC

J: TRBJ1-1
V: TRBV15
D: -
size: -
CDR3: CATSSGYESLGTEAFF
DNA: TGTGCCACGTCGTCGGGGTATGAATCCCTAGGCACTGAAGCTTTCTTT

J: TRBJ2-3
V: TRBV9
D: TRBD2
size: -
CDR3: CASSEGLAGDTDTQYF
DNA: TGTGCCAGCAGCGAGGGACTAGCGGGGGACACAGATACGCAGTATTTT

J: TRBJ1-2
V: TRBV29-1
D: -
size: few
CDR3: CSVGVWGRDGYTF
DNA: TGCAGCGTTGGGGTCTGGGGGCGGGATGGCTACACCTTC

J: TRBJ1-2
V: TRBV30
D: TRBD1
size: -
CDR3: CAWTGTGGLSGYTF
DNA: TGTGCCTGGACCGGGACAGGGGGATTAAGCGGCTACACCTTC

J: TRBJ1-4
V: TRBV7-9
D: -
size: few
CDR3: CASSFRVDEKLFF
DNA: TGTGCCAGCAGCTTCAGGGTTGATGAAAAACTGTTTTTT

J: TRBJ2-7
V: TRBV13
D: TRBD1
size: many
CDR3: CASSLMDRPYEQYF
DNA: TGTGCCAGCAGCTTAATGGACAGGCCCTACGAGCAGTACTTC

J: TRBJ2-2
V: TRBV29-1
D: -
size: few
CDR3: CSVEGDNTGELFF
DNA: TGCAGCGTTGAAGGGGATAACACCGGGGAGCTGTTTTTT

J: TRBJ2-6
V: TRBV19
D: TRBD2
size: few
CDR3: CASNPLAGVTGANVLTF
DNA: TGTGCCAGTAACCCACTAGCGGGAGTAACAGGGGCCAACGTCCTGACTTTC

J: TRBJ1-2
V: TRBV13
D: -
size: -
CDR3: CASSLGLGQNYGYTF
DNA: TGTGCCAGCAGCTTAGGCCTGGGCCAAAATTATGGCTACACCTTC

J: TRBJ2-6
V: TRBV27
D: -
size: -
CDR3: CASSLLALSGANVLTF
DNA: TGTGCCAGCAGTTTACTCGCTCTCTCTGGGGCCAACGTCCTGACTTTC

J: TRBJ2-1
V: TRBV7-9
D: -
size: few
CDR3: CASSWGTSTREQFF
DNA: TGTGCCAGCAGCTGGGGGACCTCAACACGGGAGCAGTTCTTC

J: TRBJ2-3
V: TRBV7-3
D: -
size: few
CDR3: CASGRGPDTQYF
DNA: TGTGCCTCCGGGCGCGGCCCAGATACGCAGTATTTT

J: TRBJ2-5
V: TRBV7-2
D: -
size: -
CDR3: CASSSPVGQETQYF
DNA: TGTGCCAGCAGCTCCCCGGTCGGACAAGAGACCCAGTACTTC

J: TRBJ2-1
V: TRBV7-9
D: TRBD2
size: few
CDR3: CASSVSGSSYNEQFF
DNA: TGTGCCAGCAGCGTTAGCGGGAGCTCCTACAATGAGCAGTTCTTC

J: TRBJ2-3
V: TRBV6-6
D: TRBD1
size: -
CDR3: CASSYTGQGTQYF
DNA: TGTGCCAGCAGTTACACCGGACAGGGCACGCAGTATTTT

J: TRBJ2-7
V: TRBV5-1
D: TRBD2
size: few
CDR3: CASSRKAGGEEQYF
DNA: TGCGCCAGCAGCCGAAAGGCGGGAGGGGAAGAGCAGTACTTC

J: TRBJ1-5
V: TRBV15
D: -
size: -
CDR3: CATSRDYRGANQPQHF
DNA: TGTGCCACCAGCAGAGATTATCGGGGGGCGAATCAGCCCCAGCATTTT

J: TRBJ2-1
V: TRBV11-2
D: -
size: -
CDR3: CASSLVRGRHNEQFF
DNA: TGTGCCAGCAGCTTAGTTCGGGGGAGGCACAATGAGCAGTTCTTC

J: TRBJ1-6
V: TRBV5-6
D: TRBD1
size: -
CDR3: CASSALGQSNSPLHF
DNA: TGTGCCAGCAGCGCCCTGGGACAGAGTAATTCACCCCTCCACTTT

J: TRBJ1-1
V: TRBV20-1
D: -
size: -
CDR3: CSASRGTEAFF
DNA: TGCAGTGCTAGTCGGGGCACTGAAGCTTTCTTT

J: TRBJ2-1
V: TRBV2
D: -
size: -
CDR3: CASSGYNEQFF
DNA: TGTGCCAGCAGTGGTTATAATGAGCAGTTCTTC

J: TRBJ2-1
V: TRBV29-1
D: -
size: -
CDR3: CSVLRQNHEQFF
DNA: TGCAGCGTCCTCAGACAGAACCATGAGCAGTTCTTC

J: TRBJ2-4
V: TRBV7-2
D: -
size: -
CDR3: CASSLALGWINIQYF
DNA: TGTGCCAGCAGCTTAGCGTTAGGGTGGATTAACATTCAGTACTTC

J: TRBJ2-5
V: TRBV23-1
D: TRBD1
size: -
CDR3: CASSQSEDRGSQETQYF
DNA: TGCGCCAGCAGTCAATCCGAGGACAGGGGGTCCCAAGAGACCCAGTACTTC

J: TRBJ2-7
V: TRBV7-2
D: -
size: -
CDR3: CASSPRSGTFYEQYF
DNA: TGTGCCAGCAGCCCAAGGTCCGGGACGTTCTACGAGCAGTACTTC

J: TRBJ2-3
V: TRBV13
D: TRBD1
size: -
CDR3: CASSRDRATDTQYF
DNA: TGTGCCAGCAGCCGAGACAGGGCCACAGATACGCAGTATTTT

J: TRBJ2-5
V: TRBV12-5
D: -
size: few
CDR3: CASGLVPIREETQYF
DNA: TGTGCTAGTGGTTTGGTACCGATCCGTGAGGAGACCCAGTACTTC

J: TRBJ2-5
V: TRBV29-1
D: -
size: many
CDR3: CSAGDRRETQYF
DNA: TGCAGTGCCGGGGATCGGAGGGAGACCCAGTACTTC

J: TRBJ2-1
V: TRBV5-4
D: TRBD2
size: few
CDR3: CASSFRAGLNEQFF
DNA: TGTGCCAGCAGCTTTCGAGCGGGACTTAATGAGCAGTTCTTC

J: TRBJ1-2
V: TRBV7-2
D: -
size: -
CDR3: CASSQEQGRRGYTF
DNA: TGTGCCAGCAGCCAAGAACAGGGTCGACGGGGCTACACCTTC